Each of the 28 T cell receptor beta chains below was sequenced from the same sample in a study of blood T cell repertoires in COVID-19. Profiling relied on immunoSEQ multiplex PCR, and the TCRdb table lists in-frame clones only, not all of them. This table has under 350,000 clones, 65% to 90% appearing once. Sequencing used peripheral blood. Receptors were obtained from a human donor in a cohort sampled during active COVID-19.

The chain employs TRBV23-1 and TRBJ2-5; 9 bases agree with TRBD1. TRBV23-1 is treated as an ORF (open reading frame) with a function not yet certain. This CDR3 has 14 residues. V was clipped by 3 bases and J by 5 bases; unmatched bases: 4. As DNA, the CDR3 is TGCGCCAGCAGTCACGACAGGGGGTTGGAGACCCAGTACTTC. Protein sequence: CASSHDRGLETQYF.

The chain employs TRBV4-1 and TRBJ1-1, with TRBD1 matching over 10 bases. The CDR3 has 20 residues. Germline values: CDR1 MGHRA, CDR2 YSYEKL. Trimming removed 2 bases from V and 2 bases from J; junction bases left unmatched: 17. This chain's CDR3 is CASSQSSGTGDLVRNTEAFF. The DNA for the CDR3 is TGCGCCAGCAGCCAATCCTCCGGGACAGGGGATCTCGTTAGAAACACTGAAGCTTTCTTT.

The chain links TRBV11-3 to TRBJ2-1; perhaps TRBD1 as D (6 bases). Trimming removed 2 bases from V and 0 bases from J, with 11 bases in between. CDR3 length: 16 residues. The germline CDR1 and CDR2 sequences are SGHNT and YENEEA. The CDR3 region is CASSLRGTSSYNEQFF. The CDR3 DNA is TGTGCCAGCAGCTTACGAGGGACAAGCTCCTACAATGAGCAGTTCTTC.

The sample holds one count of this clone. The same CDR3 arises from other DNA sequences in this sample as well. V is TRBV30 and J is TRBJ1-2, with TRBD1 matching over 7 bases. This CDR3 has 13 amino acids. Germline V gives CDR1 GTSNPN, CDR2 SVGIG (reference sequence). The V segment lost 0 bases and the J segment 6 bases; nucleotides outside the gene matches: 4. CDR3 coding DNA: TGTGCCTGGAGTGTAGGGCAGGGGGATGGCTACACCTTC. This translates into CAWSVGQGDGYTF. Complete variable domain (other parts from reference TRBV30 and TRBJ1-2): SQTIHQWPATLVQPVGSPLSLECTVEGTSNPNLYWYRQAAGRGLQLLFYSVGIGQISSEVPQNLSASRPQDRQFILSSKKLLLSDSGFYLCAWSVGQGDGYTFGSGTRLTVV.

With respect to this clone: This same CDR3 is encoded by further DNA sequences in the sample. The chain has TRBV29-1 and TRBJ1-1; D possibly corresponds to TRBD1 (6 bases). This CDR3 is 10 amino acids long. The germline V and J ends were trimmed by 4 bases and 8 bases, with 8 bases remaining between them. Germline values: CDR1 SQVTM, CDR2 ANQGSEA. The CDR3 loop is CSVAGTEAFF. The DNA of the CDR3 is TGCAGCGTTGCCGGGACAGAAGCTTTCTTT.

This CDR3 is CASSLRDTYEQYF. DNA of the CDR3: TGTGCCAGCAGCCTTCGGGACACCTACGAGCAGTACTTC. The rearrangement uses TRBV21-1 and TRBJ2-7; the D segment call TRBD1 is taken from the table without a DNA check. TRBV21-1 constitutes a pseudogene. This CDR3 is 13 amino acids long.

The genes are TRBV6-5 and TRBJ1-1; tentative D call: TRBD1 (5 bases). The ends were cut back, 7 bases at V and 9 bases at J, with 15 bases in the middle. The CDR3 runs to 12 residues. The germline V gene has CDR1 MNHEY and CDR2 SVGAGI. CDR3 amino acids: CASNGPGHKAFF. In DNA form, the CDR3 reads TGTGCCAGCAACGGCCCTGGACACAAAGCTTTCTTT.

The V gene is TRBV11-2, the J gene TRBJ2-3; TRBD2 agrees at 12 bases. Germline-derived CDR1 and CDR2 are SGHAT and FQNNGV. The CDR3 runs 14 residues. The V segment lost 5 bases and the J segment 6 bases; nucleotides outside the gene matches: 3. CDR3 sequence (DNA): TGTGCCAGCAGCCAAGGGACTAGCGGGGATACGCAGTATTTT. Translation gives CASSQGTSGDTQYF.

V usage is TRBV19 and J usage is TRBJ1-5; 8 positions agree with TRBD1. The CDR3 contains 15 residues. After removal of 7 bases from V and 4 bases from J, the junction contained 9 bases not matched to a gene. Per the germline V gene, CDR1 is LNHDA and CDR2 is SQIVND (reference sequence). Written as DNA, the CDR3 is TGTGCCAGTAAAAGCTCAGGGACAGGAAATCAGCCCCAGCATTTT. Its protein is CASKSSGTGNQPQHF.

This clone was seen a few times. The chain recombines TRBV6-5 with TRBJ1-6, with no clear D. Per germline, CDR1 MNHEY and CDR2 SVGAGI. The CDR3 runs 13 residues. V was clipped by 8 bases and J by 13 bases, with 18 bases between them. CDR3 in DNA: TGTGCCAGCTCCGACCTGGGGTCGGGGCCCCTCCACTTT. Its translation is CASSDLGSGPLHF.

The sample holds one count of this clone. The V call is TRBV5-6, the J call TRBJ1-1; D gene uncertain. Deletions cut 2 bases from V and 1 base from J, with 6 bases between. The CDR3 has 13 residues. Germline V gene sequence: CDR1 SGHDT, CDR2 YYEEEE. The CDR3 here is CASSFGWNTEAFF. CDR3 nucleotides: TGTGCCAGCAGCTTCGGGTGGAACACTGAAGCTTTCTTT.

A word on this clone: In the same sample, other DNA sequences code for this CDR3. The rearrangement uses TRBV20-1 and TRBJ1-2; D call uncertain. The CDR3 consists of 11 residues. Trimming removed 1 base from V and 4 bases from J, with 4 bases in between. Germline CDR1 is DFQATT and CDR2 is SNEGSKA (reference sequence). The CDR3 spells CSARAVYGYTF. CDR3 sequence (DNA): TGCAGTGCTAGAGCGGTCTATGGCTACACCTTC.

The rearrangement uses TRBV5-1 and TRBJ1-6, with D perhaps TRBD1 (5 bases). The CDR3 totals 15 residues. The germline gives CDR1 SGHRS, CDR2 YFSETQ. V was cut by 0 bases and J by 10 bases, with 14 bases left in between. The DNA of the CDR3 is TGCGCCAGCAGCTTGGGTCAGGGTATTGTATCACCCCTCCACTTT. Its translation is CASSLGQGIVSPLHF.

CDR3 coding DNA: TGTGCCAGCAGCAAAGTCTGCACAGGGGGGGGACGTGGCTACACCTTC. It specifies CASSKVCTGGGRGYTF. The chain combines TRBV21-1 with TRBJ1-2; the table's D gene call, TRBD1, was not cross checked with the DNA. TRBV21-1 is a listed pseudogene. The CDR3 covers 16 residues.

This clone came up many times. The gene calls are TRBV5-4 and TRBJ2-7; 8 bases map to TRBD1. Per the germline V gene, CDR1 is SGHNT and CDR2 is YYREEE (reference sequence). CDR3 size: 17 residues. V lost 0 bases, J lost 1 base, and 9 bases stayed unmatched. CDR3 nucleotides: TGTGCCAGCAGCTTGGGGGTGGACAGGGTCAAGTCCTACGAGCAGTACTTC. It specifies CASSLGVDRVKSYEQYF.

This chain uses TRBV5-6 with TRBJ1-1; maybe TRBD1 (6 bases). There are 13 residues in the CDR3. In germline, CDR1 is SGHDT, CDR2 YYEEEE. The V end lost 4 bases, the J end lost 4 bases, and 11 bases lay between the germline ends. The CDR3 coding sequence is TGTGCCAGCAGCCCGCGGACAGTCACTGAAGCTTTCTTT. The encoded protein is CASSPRTVTEAFF.

The CDR3 is CASSSILPPGEEDEQYF. The CDR3 DNA follows: TGTGCCAGCAGCTCGATATTGCCTCCGGGGGAGGAGGACGAGCAGTACTTC. This rearrangement joins TRBV13 to TRBJ2-7; tentative D call: TRBD2 (6 bases). The germline V gene has CDR1 PRHDT and CDR2 FYEKMQ (reference sequence). V lost 4 bases to trimming and J lost 5 bases, with 24 bases between them. The CDR3 is 17 residues long.

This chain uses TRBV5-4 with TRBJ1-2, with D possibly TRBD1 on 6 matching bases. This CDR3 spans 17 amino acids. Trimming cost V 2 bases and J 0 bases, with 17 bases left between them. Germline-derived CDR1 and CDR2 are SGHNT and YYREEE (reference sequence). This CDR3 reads CASSLGGDQYSNYGYTF. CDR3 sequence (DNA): TGTGCCAGCAGCTTAGGGGGGGATCAGTATTCTAACTATGGCTACACCTTC.

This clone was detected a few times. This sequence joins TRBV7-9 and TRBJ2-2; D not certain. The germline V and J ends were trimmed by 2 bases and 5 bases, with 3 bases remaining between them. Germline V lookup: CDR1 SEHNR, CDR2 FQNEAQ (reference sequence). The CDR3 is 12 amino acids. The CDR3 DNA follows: TGTGCCAGCAGCTTACAAACCGGGGAGCTGTTTTTT. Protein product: CASSLQTGELFF.

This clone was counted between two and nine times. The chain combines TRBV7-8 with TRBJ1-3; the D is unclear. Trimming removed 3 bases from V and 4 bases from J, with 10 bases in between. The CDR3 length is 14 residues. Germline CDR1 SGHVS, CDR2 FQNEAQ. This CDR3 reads CASSLAGLGNTIYF. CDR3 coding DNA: TGTGCCAGCAGCTTGGCGGGATTGGGAAACACCATATATTTT.

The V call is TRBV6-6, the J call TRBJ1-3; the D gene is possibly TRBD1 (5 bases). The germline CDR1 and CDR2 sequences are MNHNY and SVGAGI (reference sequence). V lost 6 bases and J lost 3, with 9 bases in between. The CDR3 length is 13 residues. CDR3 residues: CASSRGGGNTIYF. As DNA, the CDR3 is TGTGCCAGCAGCCGGGGGGGTGGAAACACCATATATTTT.

The CDR3, as DNA: TGTGCCAGCAGCCCCATGGGGCTAGGCTATGAGCAGTTCTTC. Protein sequence: CASSPMGLGYEQFF. This rearrangement joins TRBV7-8 to TRBJ2-1, with D perhaps matching TRBD1 (5 bases). The CDR3 is 14 residues long. Germline CDR1 SGHVS, CDR2 FQNEAQ. The germline V and J ends were trimmed by 5 bases and 8 bases, with 16 bases remaining between them. The full variable domain, in which reference TRBV7-8 and TRBJ2-1 provide the parts outside the CDR3, is GAGVSQSPRYKVAKRGQDVALRCDPISGHVSLFWYQQALGQGPEFLTYFQNEAQLDKSGLPSDRFFAERPEGSVSTLKIQRTQQEDSAVYLCASSPMGLGYEQFFGPGTRLTVL.

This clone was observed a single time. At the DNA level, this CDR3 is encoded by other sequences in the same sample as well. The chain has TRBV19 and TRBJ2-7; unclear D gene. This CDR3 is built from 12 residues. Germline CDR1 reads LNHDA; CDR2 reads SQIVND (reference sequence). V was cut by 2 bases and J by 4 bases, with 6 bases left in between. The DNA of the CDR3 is TGTGCCAGTAGTATATCCGGTTACGAGCAGTACTTC. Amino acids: CASSISGYEQYF.

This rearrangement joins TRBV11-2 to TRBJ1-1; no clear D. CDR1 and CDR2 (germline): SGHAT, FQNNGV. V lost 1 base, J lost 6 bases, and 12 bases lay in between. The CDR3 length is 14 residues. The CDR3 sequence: CASSLVRTGSEAFF. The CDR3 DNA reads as TGTGCCAGCAGCTTAGTCAGGACGGGATCTGAAGCTTTCTTT.

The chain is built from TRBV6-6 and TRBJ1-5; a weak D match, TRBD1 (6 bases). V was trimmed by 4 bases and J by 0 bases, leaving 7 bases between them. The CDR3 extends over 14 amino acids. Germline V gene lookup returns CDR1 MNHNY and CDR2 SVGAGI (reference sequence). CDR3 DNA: TGTGCCAGCAGTTCAGGGGTTAGCAATCAGCCCCAGCATTTT. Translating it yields CASSSGVSNQPQHF.

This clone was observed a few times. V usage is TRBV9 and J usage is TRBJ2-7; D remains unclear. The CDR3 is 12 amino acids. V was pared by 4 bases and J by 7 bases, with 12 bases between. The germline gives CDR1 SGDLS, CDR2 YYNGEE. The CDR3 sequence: CASSPRLKEQYF. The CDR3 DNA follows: TGTGCCAGCAGCCCCAGATTAAAAGAGCAGTACTTC.

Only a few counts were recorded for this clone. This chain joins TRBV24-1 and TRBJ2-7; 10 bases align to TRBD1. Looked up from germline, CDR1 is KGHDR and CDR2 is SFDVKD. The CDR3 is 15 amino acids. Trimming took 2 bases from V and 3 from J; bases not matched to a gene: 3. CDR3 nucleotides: TGTGCCACCAGTGATTCGACAGGGGGCGGCTACGAGCAGTACTTC. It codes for CATSDSTGGGYEQYF.

CDR3 in DNA: TGTGCCAGCTCACCCCTTCAGGGGGCGCCTGGAAACACCATATATTTT. It translates to CASSPLQGAPGNTIYF. This chain joins TRBV18 and TRBJ1-3, with 8 bases that match TRBD1. The CDR3 consists of 16 residues. Per germline, CDR1 KGHSH and CDR2 LQKENI. Trimming at V came to 3 bases and at J to 2 bases, leaving 6 bases not matched to a gene.